This TCR beta chain was sequenced for a study of T cells after yellow fever vaccination. This clonotype was seen a handful of times. MiXCR, run by TCRdb on the 5' RACE reads, gives a single entry per CDR3 protein. The sample has some 320,000 distinct CDR3 sequences; approximately 9% are singletons. The specimen was PBMCs, collected on the day of the first yellow fever vaccination. This receptor was obtained from a man younger than 35 who received the YFV17D yellow fever vaccine.

The CDR3 reads CASSPMELGTGSGELFF. DNA for the CDR3: TGTGCCAGCTCACCAATGGAGCTTGGGACAGGGTCCGGGGAGCTGTTTTTT. The rearrangement links TRBV18 to TRBJ2-2, with 9 bases that match TRBD1. The J segment lost 6 bases and the V segment lost 2 bases, leaving 10 bases of the junction unmatched. The length of the CDR3 is 17 residues. Germline CDR1 and CDR2: KGHSH and LQKENI.